The 16 T cell receptor beta chains below all came from one sample that was sequenced in a study of regulatory T cells in long-lasting Graves disease. Time point specified: newly diagnosed GD, antithyroid drugs for less than 3 months. Researchers made the TCR library from RNA that was extracted from PBMCs. According to the study, TCR beta libraries were built with iRepertoire HTBI primers and CDR3-region Arm-PCR. TCRdb re-called the multiplex PCR reads through MiXCR, storing one row per CDR3 protein. The sample yields 400,000 to 500,000 distinct CDR3 sequences, 14% seen once. These same data were also listed under a study on T cells in Graves' hyperthyroidism and ophthalmopathy.

The sample consisted of peripheral blood mononuclear cells (PBMCs), taken at new diagnosis, from a patient treated with antithyroid drugs. The receptors were sampled from a woman aged 50 to 60 with Graves disease.

This clonotype was seen at least ten times. The chain couples TRBV12-3 or TRBV12-4 to TRBJ1-2, with D unresolved. The CDR3 consists of 14 residues. Trimming took 6 bases from V and 4 from J, leaving 15 bases between them. Here the CDR3 reads CASSPEPAVYGYTF. The CDR3 region has the DNA TGTGCCAGCAGCCCGGAACCGGCAGTCTATGGCTACACCTTC.

This CDR3 is CASSEINGGGGYEQYF. CDR3 sequence (DNA): TGTGCCAGCAGCGAGATAAACGGGGGTGGAGGCTACGAGCAGTACTTC. The chain joins TRBV7-9 to TRBJ2-7; possibly TRBD2 for D (6 bases). V was pared by 5 bases and J by 3 bases, with 20 bases between. CDR3 size: 16 residues. Germline V CDR1 and CDR2: SEHNR, FQNEAQ (reference sequence).

In this sample, this clonotype turned up many times. This sequence joins TRBV5-1 and TRBJ2-1; 11 bases fit TRBD2. The CDR3 has 16 amino acids. In germline, CDR1 is SGHRS, CDR2 YFSETQ. J lost 9 bases, V lost 4 bases, and 12 bases had no gene match. CDR3: CASSRRLAGRRGEQFF. The CDR3 DNA is TGCGCCAGCAGCCGTCGACTAGCGGGACGCCGGGGTGAGCAGTTCTTC.

This sequence joins TRBV4-1 and TRBJ2-5; 7 bases line up with TRBD2. Germline values: CDR1 MGHRA, CDR2 YSYEKL. Germline trimming cut 0 bases from V and 4 bases from J; bases unmatched to any gene: 11. CDR3 size: 17 residues. Here the CDR3 reads CASSQDLGGGPTETQYF. The DNA for the CDR3 is TGCGCCAGCAGCCAAGATCTGGGGGGAGGGCCGACAGAGACCCAGTACTTC.

This clonotype was recorded many times. The chain is built from TRBV11-1 and TRBJ2-5; 9 nucleotides line up with TRBD2. Germline-derived CDR1 and CDR2 are SGHAT and FQDESV (reference sequence). The CDR3 is made up of 15 amino acids. The V and J ends lost 5 bases and 1 base, in that order; junction bases with no gene match: 5. The CDR3 bases are TGTGCCAGCAGCGCCGGGACTAGCTCCCAAGAGACCCAGTACTTC. Its translation: CASSAGTSSQETQYF.

As regards this clonotype: A read error may explain this, as a much larger clone is one base away. The gene calls are TRBV28 and TRBJ2-7; TRBD2 agrees at 7 bases. Germline lookup yields CDR1 MDHEN and CDR2 SYDVKM. This CDR3 is 14 amino acids long. Trimming removed 8 bases from V and 4 bases from J; junction bases left unmatched: 11. The CDR3 nucleotides are TGTGCCAGCGGGGATGGCGGGAGTGCATACGAGCAGTACTTC. Translation: CASGDGGSAYEQYF.

The chain recombines TRBV19 with TRBJ2-7; 7 bases line up with TRBD1. V shed 4 bases, J shed 2 bases, and the junction held 5 bases outside the gene matches. The CDR3 contains 14 residues. Germline CDR1 is LNHDA and CDR2 is SQIVND (reference sequence). CDR3 bases: TGTGCCAGTAGTAGTGGGACAGATACCTACGAGCAGTACTTC. Protein sequence: CASSSGTDTYEQYF.

This clonotype was counted many times. This chain links TRBV3-1 with TRBJ2-1; tentatively, D is TRBD1 (6 bases). This CDR3 region has 15 residues. Germline V lookup: CDR1 LGHDT, CDR2 YNNKEL (reference sequence). The V and J ends lost 0 bases and 3 bases respectively, with 9 bases between them. The chain's CDR3 is CASSQDTGSYNEQFF. For the CDR3, the DNA is TGTGCCAGCAGCCAAGATACAGGGAGCTACAATGAGCAGTTCTTC.

This clonotype came up many times. V gene TRBV7-9 combines with J gene TRBJ2-2, with 8 bases that match TRBD1. The junction had 9 bases not matched to a gene; V was cut back by 4 bases and J by 5 bases. Germline assignment: CDR1 SEHNR and CDR2 FQNEAQ (reference sequence). The CDR3 consists of 16 residues. This CDR3 reads CASSSFQGARTGELFF. CDR3 coding DNA: TGTGCCAGCAGCTCCTTTCAGGGGGCGCGGACCGGGGAGCTGTTTTTT.

This clonotype was counted ten times or more. The chain employs TRBV29-1 and TRBJ1-1; 7 bases are a match to TRBD1. Germline loops: CDR1 SQVTM, CDR2 ANQGSEA. This CDR3 comprises 14 residues. Trimming cost V 2 bases and J 0 bases; bases outside gene matches: 3. This chain's CDR3 is CSVENRGLNTEAFF. The CDR3 DNA follows: TGCAGCGTTGAAAACAGGGGCTTGAACACTGAAGCTTTCTTT.

This clonotype has a count of ten or more. At one of its ends the junction is not consistent with the germline gene, which may arise from a read error. The V and J genes are TRBV4-1 and TRBJ2-3; TRBD2 is a possible D gene (6 bases). CDR3 length equals 18 residues. CDR1 MGHRA and CDR2 YSYEKL come from the germline V gene. CDR3 sequence reads: CASSQDPLQRVSTDTQYF. In nucleotides, the CDR3 is TGTGCCAGCAGCCAAGATCCTCTCCAGCGGGTTAGCACAGATACGCAGTATTTT.

This clonotype was recorded many times. J is TRBJ2-7 and V is TRBV12-3 or TRBV12-4, with TRBD2 matching 10 bases. With V trimmed by 5 bases and J by 0 bases, 7 bases remained unmatched. CDR3 length equals 16 residues. The chain's CDR3 is CASSTGTSAYSYEQYF. DNA for the CDR3: TGTGCCAGCAGTACCGGGACTAGCGCGTACTCCTACGAGCAGTACTTC.

The chain is built from TRBV19 and TRBJ2-7; 8 bases fit TRBD2. This CDR3 contains 14 residues. J was trimmed by 2 bases and V by 5 bases; bases with no gene match: 5. Germline V lookup: CDR1 LNHDA, CDR2 SQIVND (reference sequence). CDR3 bases: TGTGCCAGTAGTTCGGGACTAGGACCCTACGAGCAGTACTTC. Its protein product is CASSSGLGPYEQYF.

This clonotype has only a few counts. The chain couples TRBV28 to TRBJ1-2, with no clear D. Per germline, CDR1 MDHEN and CDR2 SYDVKM. The CDR3 has 14 amino acids. The V gene lost 0 bases and the J gene lost 2 bases, with 7 bases spanning the gap. CDR3 sequence reads: CASSLWAQNYGYTF. The CDR3 bases are TGTGCCAGCAGTTTATGGGCACAGAACTATGGCTACACCTTC.

This clonotype was detected many times. The chain links TRBV27 to TRBJ2-7; 7 bases map to TRBD1. The V and J ends lost 5 bases and 2 bases, in that order; junction bases with no gene match: 6. Germline CDR1 is MNHEY and CDR2 is SMNVEV (reference sequence). This CDR3 is 14 amino acids long. The CDR3 DNA is TGTGCCAGCAGTCCGACAGGGCCCACCTACGAGCAGTACTTC. This codes for CASSPTGPTYEQYF.

As to this clonotype: The CDR3 end shows no conserved phenylalanine or tryptophan, and so a read error is likely. The chain uses TRBV27 and TRBJ2-3, with D possibly TRBD2 on 6 matching bases. V lost 6 bases, J lost 5 bases, and 18 bases lay in between. The germline gives CDR1 MNHEY, CDR2 SMNVEV (reference sequence). The CDR3 has 15 residues. This CDR3 is CASRYRSGVGDTQYS. DNA for the CDR3: TGTGCCAGCAGATACCGATCGGGGGTGGGAGATACGCAGTATTCT.